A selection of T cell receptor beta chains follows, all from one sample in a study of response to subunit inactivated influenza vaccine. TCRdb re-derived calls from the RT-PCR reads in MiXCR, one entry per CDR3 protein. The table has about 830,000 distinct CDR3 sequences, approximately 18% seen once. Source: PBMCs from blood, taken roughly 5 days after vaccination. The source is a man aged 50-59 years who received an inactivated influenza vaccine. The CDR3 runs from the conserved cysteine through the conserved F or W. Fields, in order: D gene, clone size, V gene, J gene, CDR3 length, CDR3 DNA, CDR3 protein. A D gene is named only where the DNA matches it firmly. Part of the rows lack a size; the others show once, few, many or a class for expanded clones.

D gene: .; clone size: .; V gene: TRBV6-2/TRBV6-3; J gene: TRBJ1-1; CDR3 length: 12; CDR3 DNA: TGTGCCAGCAGTTACGGCGAGGTAGCTGCTTTCTTT; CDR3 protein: CASSYGEVAAFF
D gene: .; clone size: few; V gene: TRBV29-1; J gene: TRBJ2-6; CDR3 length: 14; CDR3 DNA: TGCAGCGTTGGGGGGCTAGCCGGGGCCAACGTCCTGACTTTC; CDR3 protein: CSVGGLAGANVLTF
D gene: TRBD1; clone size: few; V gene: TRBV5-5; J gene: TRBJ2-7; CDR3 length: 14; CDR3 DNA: TGTGCCAGCAGCGTGACAGGGGCATCCTACGAGCAGTACTTC; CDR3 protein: CASSVTGASYEQYF
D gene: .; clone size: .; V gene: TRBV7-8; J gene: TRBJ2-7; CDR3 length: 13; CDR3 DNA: TGTGCCAGCAGCTTCGGGTCGGCCTACGAGCAGTACTTC; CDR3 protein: CASSFGSAYEQYF
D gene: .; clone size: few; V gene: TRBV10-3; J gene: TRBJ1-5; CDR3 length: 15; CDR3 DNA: TGTGCCATCAGTGAGTCTAGAGGGGGGTATCAGCCCCAGCATTTT; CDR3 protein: CAISESRGGYQPQHF
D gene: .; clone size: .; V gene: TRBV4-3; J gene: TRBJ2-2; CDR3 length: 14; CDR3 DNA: TGCGCCAGCAGCCAAGATTCGGGGATCGGGGAGCTGTTTTTT; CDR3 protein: CASSQDSGIGELFF
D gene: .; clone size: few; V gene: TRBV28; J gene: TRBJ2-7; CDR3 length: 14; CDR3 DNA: TGTGCCAGCAGTTTAACAGACGTGAACCACGAGCAGTACTTC; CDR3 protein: CASSLTDVNHEQYF
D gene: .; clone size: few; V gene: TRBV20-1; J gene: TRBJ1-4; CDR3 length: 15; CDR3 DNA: TGCAGTGCTAGAGAAGATTTGCAGATGGGCGAAAAACTGTTTTTT; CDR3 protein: CSAREDLQMGEKLFF
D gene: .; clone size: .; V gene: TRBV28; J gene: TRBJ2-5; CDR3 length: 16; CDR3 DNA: TGTGCCAGCAGTTTACAGGGGGGTGGTTTCCAAGAGACCCAGTACTTC; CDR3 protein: CASSLQGGGFQETQYF
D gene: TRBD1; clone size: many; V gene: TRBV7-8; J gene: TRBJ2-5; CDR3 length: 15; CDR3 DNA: TGTGCCAGCAGCATGCAACAGGGGTACCAAGAGACCCAGTACTTC; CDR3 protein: CASSMQQGYQETQYF
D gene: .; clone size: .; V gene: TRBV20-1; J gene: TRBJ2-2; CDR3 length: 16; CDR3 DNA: TGCAGTGCTAGAGATCCTAGGGCAGGGATGACCGGGGAGCTGTTTTTT; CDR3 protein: CSARDPRAGMTGELFF
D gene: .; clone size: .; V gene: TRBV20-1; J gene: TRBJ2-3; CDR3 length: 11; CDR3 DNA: TGCAGTGCTAGAGAGCTTGCTACGCAGTATTTT; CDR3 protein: CSARELATQYF
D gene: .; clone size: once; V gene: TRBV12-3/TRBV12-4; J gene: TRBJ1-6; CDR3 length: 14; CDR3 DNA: TGTGCCAGCAGTTTTCGCACGGGGGACTCACCCCTCCACTTT; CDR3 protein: CASSFRTGDSPLHF
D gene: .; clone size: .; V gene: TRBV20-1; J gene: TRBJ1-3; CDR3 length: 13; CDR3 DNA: TGCAGTGCTAAGGACAGAGAGGTAGACACCATATATTTT; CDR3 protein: CSAKDREVDTIYF
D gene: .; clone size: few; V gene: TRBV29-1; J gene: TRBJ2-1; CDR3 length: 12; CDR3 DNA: TGCAGCGTTTCGGACTCTAACAATGAGCAGTTCTTC; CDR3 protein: CSVSDSNNEQFF
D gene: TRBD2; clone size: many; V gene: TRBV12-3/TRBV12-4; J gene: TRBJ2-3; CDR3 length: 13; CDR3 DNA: TGTGCCAGCAGCATTAGCGGGAGGAATACGCAGTATTTT; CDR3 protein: CASSISGRNTQYF
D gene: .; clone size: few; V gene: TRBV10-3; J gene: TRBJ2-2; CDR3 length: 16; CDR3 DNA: TGTGCCATCAGCGATTGGGGGGGCCCATCCACCGGGGAGCTGTTTTTT; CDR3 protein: CAISDWGGPSTGELFF
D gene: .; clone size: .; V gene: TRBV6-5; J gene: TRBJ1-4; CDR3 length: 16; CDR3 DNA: TGTGCCAGCAGTTACTATGGGACAAGACGGGGTGAAAAACTGTTTTTT; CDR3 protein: CASSYYGTRRGEKLFF
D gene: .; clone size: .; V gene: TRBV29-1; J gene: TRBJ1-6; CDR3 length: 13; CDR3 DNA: TGCAGCGTTGCTGCGGGGATCGGATCACCCCTCCACTTT; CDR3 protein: CSVAAGIGSPLHF
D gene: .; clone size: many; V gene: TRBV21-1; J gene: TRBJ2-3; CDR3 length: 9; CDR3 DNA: TGTGCCAGCAGCAAATTTACGTATTTT; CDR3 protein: CASSKFTYF
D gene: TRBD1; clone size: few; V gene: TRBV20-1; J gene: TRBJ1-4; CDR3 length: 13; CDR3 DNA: TGCAGTGCCATGGACAGGGGGAATGAAAAACTGTTTTTT; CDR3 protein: CSAMDRGNEKLFF
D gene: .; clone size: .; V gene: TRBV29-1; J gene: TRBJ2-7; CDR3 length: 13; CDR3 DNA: TGCAGCGTTGGGAGGGGATTCTCCTACGAGCAGTACTTC; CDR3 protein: CSVGRGFSYEQYF
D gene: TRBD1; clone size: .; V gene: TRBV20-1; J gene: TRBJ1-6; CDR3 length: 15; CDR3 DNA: TGCAGTGCTAGAAACCCGGGACAGGGGAATTCACCCCTCCACTTT; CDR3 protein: CSARNPGQGNSPLHF
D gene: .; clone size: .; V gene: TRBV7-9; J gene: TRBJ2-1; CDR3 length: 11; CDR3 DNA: TGTGCCAGCAGCTTAGCTGGACATAAGCTCTTC; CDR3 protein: CASSLAGHKLF
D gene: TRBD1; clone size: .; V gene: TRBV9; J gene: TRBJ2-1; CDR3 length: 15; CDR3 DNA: TGTGCCAGCAGCGTAGACGGACAGGGCTACAATGAGCAGTTCTTC; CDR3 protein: CASSVDGQGYNEQFF
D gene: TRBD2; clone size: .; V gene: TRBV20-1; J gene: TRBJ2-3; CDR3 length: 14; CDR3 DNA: TGCAGTGCTAACCCCGGGGGGTTTACAGATACGCAGTATTTT; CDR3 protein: CSANPGGFTDTQYF
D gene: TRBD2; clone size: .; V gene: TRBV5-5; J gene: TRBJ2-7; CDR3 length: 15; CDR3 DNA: TGTGCCAGCACCCTTAGCGGGTCCCTCTCCTACGAGCAGTACTTC; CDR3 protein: CASTLSGSLSYEQYF
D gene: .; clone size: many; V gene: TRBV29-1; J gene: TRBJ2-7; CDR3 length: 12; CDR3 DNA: TGCAGCGTTGGGACGGACGCCTACGAGCAGTACTTC; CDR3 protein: CSVGTDAYEQYF
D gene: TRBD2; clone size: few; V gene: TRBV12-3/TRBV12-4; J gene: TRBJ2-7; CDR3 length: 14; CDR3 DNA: TGTGCCAGCAGTCAACCCGGGACTAGCAGCGAGCAGTACTTC; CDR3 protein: CASSQPGTSSEQYF
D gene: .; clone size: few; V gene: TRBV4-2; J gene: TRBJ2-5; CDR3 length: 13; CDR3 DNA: TGTGCCAGCAGCCAAACGCTTGAAGAGACCCAGTACTTC; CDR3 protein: CASSQTLEETQYF
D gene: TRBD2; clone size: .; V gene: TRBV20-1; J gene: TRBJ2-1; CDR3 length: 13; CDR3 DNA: TGCAGTGCTAGCGGGACTAGCATCCCTGAGCAGTTCTTC; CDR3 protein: CSASGTSIPEQFF
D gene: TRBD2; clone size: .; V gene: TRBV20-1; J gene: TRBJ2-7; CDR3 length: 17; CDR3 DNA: TGCAGTGCTAGAGACCCTAAAGGGACTAGCCTGAGCTACGAGCAGTACTTC; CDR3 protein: CSARDPKGTSLSYEQYF
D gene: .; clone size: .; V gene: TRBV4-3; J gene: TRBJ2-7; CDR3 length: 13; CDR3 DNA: TGCGCCAGCAGCCAAGAGCGTGCCAGGGAGCAGTACTTC; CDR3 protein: CASSQERAREQYF
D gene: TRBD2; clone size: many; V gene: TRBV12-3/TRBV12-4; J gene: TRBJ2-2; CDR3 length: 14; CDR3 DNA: TGTGCCAGCAGTCCGGGACTAGCGCGGGGGGAGCTGTTTTTT; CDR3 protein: CASSPGLARGELFF
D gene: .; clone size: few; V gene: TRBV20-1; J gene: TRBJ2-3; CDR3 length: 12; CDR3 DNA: TGCAGTGCTAGTAAGGGGGCAGATACGCAGTATTTT; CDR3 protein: CSASKGADTQYF
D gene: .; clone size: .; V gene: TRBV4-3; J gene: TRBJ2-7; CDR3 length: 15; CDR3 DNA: TGCGCCAGCAGCCAAGATTCGGGGCAAACCTACGAGCAGTACTTC; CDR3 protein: CASSQDSGQTYEQYF
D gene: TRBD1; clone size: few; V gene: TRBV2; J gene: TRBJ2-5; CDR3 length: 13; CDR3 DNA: TGTGCCAGCCTCGGACAGGGCGAAGAGACCCAGTACTTC; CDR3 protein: CASLGQGEETQYF
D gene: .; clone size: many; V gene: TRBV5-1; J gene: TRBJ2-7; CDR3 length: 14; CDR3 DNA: TGCGCCAGCAGCTTGCAGGGAGGAGCCTACGAGCAGTACTTC; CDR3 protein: CASSLQGGAYEQYF
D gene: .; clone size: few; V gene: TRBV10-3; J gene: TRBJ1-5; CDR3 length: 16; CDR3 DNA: TGTGCCATCAGTGATGTCGGGTTTTGGGGCAATCAGCCCCAGCATTTT; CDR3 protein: CAISDVGFWGNQPQHF
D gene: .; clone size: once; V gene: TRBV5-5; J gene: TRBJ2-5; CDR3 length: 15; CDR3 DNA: TGTGCCAGCAGCTCCCCCCCCAGAACCGGGGAGACCCAGTACTTC; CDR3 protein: CASSSPPRTGETQYF
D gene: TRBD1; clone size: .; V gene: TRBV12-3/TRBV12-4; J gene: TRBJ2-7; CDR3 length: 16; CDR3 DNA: TGTGCCAGCAGGTCCAGAGTGGGACAGGGATGGGACGAGCAGTACTTC; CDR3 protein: CASRSRVGQGWDEQYF
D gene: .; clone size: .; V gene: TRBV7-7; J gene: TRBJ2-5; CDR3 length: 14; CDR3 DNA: TGTGCCAGCAGCTCCTCATTGGGGCCAAACACCCAGTACTTC; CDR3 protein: CASSSSLGPNTQYF
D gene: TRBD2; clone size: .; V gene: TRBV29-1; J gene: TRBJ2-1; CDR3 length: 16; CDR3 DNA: TGCAGCGTGATTGAACCGGGACTAGCGACCTACAATGAGCAGTTCTTC; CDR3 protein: CSVIEPGLATYNEQFF
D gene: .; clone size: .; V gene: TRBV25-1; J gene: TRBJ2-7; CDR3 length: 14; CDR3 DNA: TGTGCCAGCAGTGACTCAGGACTCCCCTACGAGCAGTACTTC; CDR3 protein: CASSDSGLPYEQYF
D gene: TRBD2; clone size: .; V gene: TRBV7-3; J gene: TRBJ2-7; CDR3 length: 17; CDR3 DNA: TGTGCCAGCAGCTTAAACCCTCCCGGGACTAGCGGCTACGAGCAGTACTTC; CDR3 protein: CASSLNPPGTSGYEQYF
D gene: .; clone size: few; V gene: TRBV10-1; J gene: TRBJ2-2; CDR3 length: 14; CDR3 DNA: TGCGCCAGCAGGGCACAGGGAGGCACCGGGGAGCTGTTTTTT; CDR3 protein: CASRAQGGTGELFF
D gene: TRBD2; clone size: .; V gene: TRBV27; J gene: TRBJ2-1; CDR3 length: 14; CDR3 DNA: TGTGCCAGCAGTTTTCGGGGGGGAACCAATGAGCAGTTCTTC; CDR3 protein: CASSFRGGTNEQFF
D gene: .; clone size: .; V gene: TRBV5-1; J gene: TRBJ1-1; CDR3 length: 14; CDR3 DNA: TGCGCCAGCAGCAAGGTGGTAGGAAGGACTGAAGCTTTCTTT; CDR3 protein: CASSKVVGRTEAFF
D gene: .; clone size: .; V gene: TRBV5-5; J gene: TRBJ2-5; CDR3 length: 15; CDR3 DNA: TGTGCCATGGGCCCCGGGCCTAGCCCTCAAGAGACCCAGTACTTC; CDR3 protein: CAMGPGPSPQETQYF
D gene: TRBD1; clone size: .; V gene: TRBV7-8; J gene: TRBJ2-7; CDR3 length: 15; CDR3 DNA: TGTGCCAGCAGCTTAGGGGGGACAGGGGGCCACGAGCAGTACTTC; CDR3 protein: CASSLGGTGGHEQYF
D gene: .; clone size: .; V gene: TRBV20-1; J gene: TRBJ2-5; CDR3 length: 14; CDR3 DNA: TGCAGTGCGCCCCGGGACGTATGGAAAGAGACCCAGTACTTC; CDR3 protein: CSAPRDVWKETQYF
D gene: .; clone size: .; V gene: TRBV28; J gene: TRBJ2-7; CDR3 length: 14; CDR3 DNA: TGTGCCAGCACCACAGTGGGGGATCCCTACGAGCAGTACTTC; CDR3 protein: CASTTVGDPYEQYF
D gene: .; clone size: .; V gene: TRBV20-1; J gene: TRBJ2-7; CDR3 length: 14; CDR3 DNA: TGCAGTGCTAGCTTAACGGGGACATCTAACGAGCAGTACTTC; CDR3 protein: CSASLTGTSNEQYF
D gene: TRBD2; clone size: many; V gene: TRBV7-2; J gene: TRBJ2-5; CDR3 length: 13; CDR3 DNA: TGTGCCAGCAGTTTAGGACTAGCGGAGACCCAGTACTTC; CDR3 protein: CASSLGLAETQYF
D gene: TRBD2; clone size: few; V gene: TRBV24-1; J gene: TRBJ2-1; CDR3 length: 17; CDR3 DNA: TGTGCCACCAGTGACCCCGGGACTAGCGGGAGGGTTAATGAGCAGTTCTTC; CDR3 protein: CATSDPGTSGRVNEQFF
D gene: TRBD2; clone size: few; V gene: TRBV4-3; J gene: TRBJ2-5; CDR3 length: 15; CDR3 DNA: TGCGCCAGCAGCCAAGGGACTAGCGGTCTTTCTACCCAGTACTTC; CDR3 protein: CASSQGTSGLSTQYF